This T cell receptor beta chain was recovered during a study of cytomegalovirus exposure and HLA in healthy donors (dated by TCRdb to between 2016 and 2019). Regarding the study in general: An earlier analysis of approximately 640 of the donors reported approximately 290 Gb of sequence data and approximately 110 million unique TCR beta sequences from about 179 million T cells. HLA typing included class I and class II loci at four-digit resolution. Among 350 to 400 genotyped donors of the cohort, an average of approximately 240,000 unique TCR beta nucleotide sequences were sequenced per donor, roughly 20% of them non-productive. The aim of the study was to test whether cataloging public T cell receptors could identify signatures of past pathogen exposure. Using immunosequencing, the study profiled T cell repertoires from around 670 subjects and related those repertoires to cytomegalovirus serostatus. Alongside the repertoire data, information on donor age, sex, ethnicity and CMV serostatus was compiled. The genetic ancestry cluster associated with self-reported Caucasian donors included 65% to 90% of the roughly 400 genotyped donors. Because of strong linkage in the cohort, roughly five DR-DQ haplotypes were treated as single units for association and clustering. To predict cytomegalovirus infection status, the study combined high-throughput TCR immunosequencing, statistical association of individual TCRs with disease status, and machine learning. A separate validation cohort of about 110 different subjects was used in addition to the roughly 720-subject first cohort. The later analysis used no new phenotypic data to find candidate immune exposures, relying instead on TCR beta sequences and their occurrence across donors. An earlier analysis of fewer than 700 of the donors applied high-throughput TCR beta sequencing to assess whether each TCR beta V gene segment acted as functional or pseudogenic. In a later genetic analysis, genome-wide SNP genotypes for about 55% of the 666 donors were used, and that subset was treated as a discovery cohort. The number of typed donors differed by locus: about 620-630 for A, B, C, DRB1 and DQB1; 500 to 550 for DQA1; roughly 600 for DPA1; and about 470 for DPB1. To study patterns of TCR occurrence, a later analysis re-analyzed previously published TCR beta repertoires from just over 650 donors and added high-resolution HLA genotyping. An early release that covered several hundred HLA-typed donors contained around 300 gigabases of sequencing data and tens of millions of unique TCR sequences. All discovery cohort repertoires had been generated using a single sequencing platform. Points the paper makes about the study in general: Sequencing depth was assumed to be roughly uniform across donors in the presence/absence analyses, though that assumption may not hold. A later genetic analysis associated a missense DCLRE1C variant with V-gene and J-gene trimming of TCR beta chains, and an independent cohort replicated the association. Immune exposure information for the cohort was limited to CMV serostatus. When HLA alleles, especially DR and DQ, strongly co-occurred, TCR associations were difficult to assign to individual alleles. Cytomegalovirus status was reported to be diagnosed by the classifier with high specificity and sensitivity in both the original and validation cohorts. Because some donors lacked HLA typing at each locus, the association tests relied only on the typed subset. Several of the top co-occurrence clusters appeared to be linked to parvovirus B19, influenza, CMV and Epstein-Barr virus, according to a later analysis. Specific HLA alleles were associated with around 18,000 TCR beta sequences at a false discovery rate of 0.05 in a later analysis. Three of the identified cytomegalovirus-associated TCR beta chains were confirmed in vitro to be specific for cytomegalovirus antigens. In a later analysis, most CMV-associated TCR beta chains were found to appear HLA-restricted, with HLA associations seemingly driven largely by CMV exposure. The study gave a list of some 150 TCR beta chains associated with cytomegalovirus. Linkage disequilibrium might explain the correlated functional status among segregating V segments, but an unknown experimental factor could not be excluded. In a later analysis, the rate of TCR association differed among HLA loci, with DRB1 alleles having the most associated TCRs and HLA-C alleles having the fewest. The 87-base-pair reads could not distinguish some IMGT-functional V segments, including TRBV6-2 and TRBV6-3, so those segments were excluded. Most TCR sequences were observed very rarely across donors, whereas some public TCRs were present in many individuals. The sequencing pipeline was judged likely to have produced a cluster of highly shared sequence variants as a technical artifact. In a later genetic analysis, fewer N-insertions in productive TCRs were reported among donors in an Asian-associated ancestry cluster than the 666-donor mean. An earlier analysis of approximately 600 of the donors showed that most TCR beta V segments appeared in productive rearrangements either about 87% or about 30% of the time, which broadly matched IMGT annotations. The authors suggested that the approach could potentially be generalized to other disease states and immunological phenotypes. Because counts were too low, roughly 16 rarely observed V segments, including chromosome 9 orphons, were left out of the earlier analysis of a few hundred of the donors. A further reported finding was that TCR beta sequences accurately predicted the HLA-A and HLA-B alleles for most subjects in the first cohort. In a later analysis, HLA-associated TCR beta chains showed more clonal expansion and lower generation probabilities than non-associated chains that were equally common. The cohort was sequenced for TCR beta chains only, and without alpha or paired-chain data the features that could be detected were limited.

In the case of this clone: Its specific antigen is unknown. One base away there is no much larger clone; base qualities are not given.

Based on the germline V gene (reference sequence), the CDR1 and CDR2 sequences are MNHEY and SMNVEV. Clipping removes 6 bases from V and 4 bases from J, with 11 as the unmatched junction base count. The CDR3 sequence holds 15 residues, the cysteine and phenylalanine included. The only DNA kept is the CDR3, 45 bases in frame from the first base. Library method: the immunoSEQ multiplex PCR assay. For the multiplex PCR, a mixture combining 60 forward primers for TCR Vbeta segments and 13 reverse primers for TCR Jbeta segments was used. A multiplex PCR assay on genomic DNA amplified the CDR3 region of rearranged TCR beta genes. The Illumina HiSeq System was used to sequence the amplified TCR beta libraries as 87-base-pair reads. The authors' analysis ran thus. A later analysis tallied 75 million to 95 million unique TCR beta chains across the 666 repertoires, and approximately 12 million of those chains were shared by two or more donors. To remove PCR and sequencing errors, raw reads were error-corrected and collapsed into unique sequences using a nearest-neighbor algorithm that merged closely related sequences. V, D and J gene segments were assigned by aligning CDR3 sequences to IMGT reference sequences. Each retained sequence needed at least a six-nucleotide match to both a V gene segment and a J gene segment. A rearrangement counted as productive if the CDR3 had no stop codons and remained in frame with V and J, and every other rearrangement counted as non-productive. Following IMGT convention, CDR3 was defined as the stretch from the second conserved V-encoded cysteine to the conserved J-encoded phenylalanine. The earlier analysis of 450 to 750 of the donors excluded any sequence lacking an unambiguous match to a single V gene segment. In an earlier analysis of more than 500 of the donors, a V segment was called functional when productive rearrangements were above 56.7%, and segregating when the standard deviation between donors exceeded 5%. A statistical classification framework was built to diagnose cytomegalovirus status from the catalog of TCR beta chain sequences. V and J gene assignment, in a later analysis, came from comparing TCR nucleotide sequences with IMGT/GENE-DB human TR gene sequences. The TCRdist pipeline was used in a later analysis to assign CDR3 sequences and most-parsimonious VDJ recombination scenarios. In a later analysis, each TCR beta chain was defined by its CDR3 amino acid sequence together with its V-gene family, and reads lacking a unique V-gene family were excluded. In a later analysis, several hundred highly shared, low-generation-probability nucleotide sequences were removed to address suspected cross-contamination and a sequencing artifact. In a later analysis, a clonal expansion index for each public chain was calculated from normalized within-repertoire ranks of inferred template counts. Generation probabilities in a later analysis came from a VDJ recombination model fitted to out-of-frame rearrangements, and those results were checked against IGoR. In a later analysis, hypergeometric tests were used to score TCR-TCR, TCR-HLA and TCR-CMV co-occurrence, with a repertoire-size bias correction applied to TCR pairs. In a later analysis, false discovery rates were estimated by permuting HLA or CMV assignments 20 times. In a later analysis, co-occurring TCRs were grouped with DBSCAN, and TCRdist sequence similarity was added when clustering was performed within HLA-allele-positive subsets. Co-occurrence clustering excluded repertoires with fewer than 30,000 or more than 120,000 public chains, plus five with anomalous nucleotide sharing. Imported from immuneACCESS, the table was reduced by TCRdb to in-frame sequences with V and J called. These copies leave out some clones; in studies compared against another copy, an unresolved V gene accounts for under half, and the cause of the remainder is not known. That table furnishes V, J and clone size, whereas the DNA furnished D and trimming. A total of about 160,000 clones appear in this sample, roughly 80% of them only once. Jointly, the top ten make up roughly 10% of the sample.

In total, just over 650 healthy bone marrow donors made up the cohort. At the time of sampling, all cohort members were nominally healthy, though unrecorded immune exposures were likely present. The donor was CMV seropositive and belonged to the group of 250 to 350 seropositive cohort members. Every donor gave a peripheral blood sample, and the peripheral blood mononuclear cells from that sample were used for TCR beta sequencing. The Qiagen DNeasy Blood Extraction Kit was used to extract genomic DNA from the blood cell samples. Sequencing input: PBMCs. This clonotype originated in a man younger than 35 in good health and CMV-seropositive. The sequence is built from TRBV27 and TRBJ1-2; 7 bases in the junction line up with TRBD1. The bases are TGTGCCAGCAGATCAGTGCGGGACAGAGTCTATGGCTACACCTTC. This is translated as CASRSVRDRVYGYTF.